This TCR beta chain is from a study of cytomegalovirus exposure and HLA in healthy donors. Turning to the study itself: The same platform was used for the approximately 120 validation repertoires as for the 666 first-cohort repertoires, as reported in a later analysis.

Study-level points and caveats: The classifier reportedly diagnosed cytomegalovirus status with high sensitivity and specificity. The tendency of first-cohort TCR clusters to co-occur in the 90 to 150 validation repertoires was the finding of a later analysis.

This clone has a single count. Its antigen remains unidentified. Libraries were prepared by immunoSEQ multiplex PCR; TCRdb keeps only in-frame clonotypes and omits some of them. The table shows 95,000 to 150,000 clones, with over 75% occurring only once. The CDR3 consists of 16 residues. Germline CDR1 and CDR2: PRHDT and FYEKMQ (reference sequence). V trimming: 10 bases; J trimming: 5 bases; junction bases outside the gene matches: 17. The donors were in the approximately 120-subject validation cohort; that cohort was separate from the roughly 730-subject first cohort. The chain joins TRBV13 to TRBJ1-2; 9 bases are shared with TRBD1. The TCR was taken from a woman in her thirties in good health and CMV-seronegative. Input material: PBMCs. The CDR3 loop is CATPGGSGQGRYGYTF. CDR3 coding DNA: TGTGCCACCCCTGGAGGCTCGGGACAGGGCAGGTATGGCTACACCTTC.